Listed below are T cell receptor beta chains from one sample, sequenced in a study of T cell changes during pregnancy in multiple sclerosis. Some clones are missing from TCRdb's copy, which holds only in-frame ones; the method was immunoSEQ multiplex PCR. The sample includes under 100,000 clones, about 94% of them seen just once. Sequencing used peripheral blood, obtained in the third trimester of pregnancy. These receptors originate from a female donor with multiple sclerosis, enrolled in a pregnancy study. Both conserved end residues are part of each CDR3. The D gene is left open where the match is weak.

>TRBD1|TRBV2|TRBJ1-2
CASSLLPGQGPYGYTF
TGTGCCAGCAGTCTTCTTCCGGGACAGGGTCCCTATGGCTACACCTTC
>TRBD2|TRBV7-9|TRBJ2-1
CASSLSSGGPERQFF
TGTGCCAGCAGCTTATCCTCGGGAGGGCCAGAACGGCAGTTCTTC
>-|TRBV9|TRBJ2-1
CASSVVSIDEQFF
TGTGCCAGCAGCGTAGTCAGTATCGATGAGCAGTTCTTC
>TRBD1|TRBV10-3|TRBJ1-2
CAITQGAGGGYTF
TGTGCCATCACCCAGGGGGCAGGAGGAGGCTACACCTTC
>-|TRBV5-8|TRBJ1-1
CASSGGQNTEAFF
TGTGCCAGCAGCGGGGGACAGAACACTGAAGCTTTCTTT
>TRBD2|TRBV5-8|TRBJ2-5
CASSFGGLAGVKETQYF
TGTGCCAGCAGCTTTGGGGGACTAGCGGGGGTTAAAGAGACCCAGTACTTC
>-|TRBV27|TRBJ2-7
CASSLGAGDYYEQYF
TGTGCCAGCAGTTTAGGAGCAGGGGATTACTACGAGCAGTACTTC
>-|TRBV2|TRBJ2-2
CASNPTPGIGELFF
TGTGCTAGCAATCCGACCCCCGGGATCGGGGAGCTGTTTTTT
>-|TRBV30|TRBJ1-6
CALRGTGNSPLHF
TGTGCCTTACGCGGGACTGGGAATTCACCCCTCCACTTT
>-|TRBV10-3|TRBJ1-2
CAISSGLEYGYTF
TGTGCCATTTCTTCGGGACTGGAATATGGCTACACCTTC